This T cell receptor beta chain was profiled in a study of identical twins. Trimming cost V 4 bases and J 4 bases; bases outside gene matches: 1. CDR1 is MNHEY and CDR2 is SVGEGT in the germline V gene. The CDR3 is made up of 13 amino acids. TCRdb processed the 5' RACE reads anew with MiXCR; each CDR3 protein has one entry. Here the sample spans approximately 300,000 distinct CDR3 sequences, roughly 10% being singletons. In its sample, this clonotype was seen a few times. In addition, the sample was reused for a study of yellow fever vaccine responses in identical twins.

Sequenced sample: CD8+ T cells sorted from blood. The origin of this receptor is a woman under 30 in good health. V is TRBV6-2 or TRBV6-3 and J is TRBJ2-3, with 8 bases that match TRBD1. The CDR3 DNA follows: TGTGCCAGCAGTTGGACAGGGTCAGATACGCAGTATTTT. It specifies CASSWTGSDTQYF.